A single T cell receptor (beta chain) is shown here with its context. Authors' processing steps: Reference gene primer amplification gave estimated nucleated cell counts. Data came from immunoSEQ multiplex PCR; TCRdb stores just in-frame clones and leaves some out. D and trimming were read from the DNA, whereas the V and J calls and clone size are those reported in that table. The sample consists of about 97,000 clones, approximately 87% of them appearing once. This record belongs to a study of blood T cell repertoires in COVID-19. In the study overall: The United States, Italy and Spain provided the acute and convalescent COVID-19 samples. Nucleic acid was either cDNA or gDNA, and it came from T cells, B-cell-depleted T cells, or PBMCs.

V was shortened by 3 bases and J by 5 bases, with 13 bases between the two germline ends. This CDR3 has 14 amino acids. The germline CDR1 and CDR2 sequences are SGHAT and FQNNGV. This sequence was found in a human donor in a cohort sampled during active COVID-19. Sequences were obtained from peripheral blood. The rearrangement links TRBV11-2 to TRBJ2-5, with D perhaps TRBD2 (6 bases). The CDR3 sequence is CASSFSGIRETQYF. The CDR3 region has the DNA TGTGCCAGCAGCTTTAGCGGCATAAGGGAGACCCAGTACTTC.